A single sample gave rise to the 9 T cell receptor beta chains below, sequenced in a study of T cell repertoires in cytomegalovirus infection. MiXCR, applied by TCRdb to the reads, yields one record per CDR3 protein. The sample includes 110,000 to 150,000 distinct CDR3 sequences, 6.5% seen only once; the top ten take roughly 18%. Material for sequencing was PBMCs. The origin of the receptors is a human donor in good health (CMV status not recorded). Some clones in this sample may be carry-over from other donors' samples.

This clonotype was seen many times. V is TRBV7-3 and J is TRBJ1-1; a possible D gene is TRBD1 (6 bases). This CDR3 contains 13 residues. The germline V gene has CDR1 SGHTA and CDR2 FQGTGA. Trimming stripped 2 bases from V and 6 bases from J, with 10 bases between. The CDR3 protein is CASSLAGAAEAFF. The CDR3 coding sequence is TGTGCCAGCAGCTTAGCAGGGGCCGCTGAAGCTTTCTTT.

This clonotype was seen many times. This rearrangement joins TRBV7-3 to TRBJ1-1; no reliable D call. V gave up 5 bases and J gave up 0 bases, with 7 bases separating them. The CDR3 length is 13 residues. Germline values: CDR1 SGHTA, CDR2 FQGTGA. DNA of the CDR3: TGTGCCAGCAGCCTCCAGATGAACACTGAAGCTTTCTTT. It specifies CASSLQMNTEAFF. The variable domain in full, with the rest retrieved from reference TRBV7-3 and TRBJ1-1, is GAGVSQTPSNKVTEKGKYVELRCDPISGHTALYWYRQSLGQGPEFLIYFQGTGAADDSGLPNDRFFAVRPEGSVSTLKIQRTERGDSAVYLCASSLQMNTEAFFGQGTRLTVV.

This clonotype was counted a few times. The V gene is TRBV25-1, the J gene TRBJ1-4; D unresolved. Between the trimmed V and J ends, which lost 3 bases and 7 bases, there was a span of 27 bases. The germline V gene encodes CDR1 MGHDK and CDR2 SYGVNS. This CDR3 comprises 19 residues. DNA of the CDR3: TGTGCCAGCAGTGAGCCCCCTGCATCTGGGATCGGGAGGCCTGAAAAACTGTTTTTT. This translates into CASSEPPASGIGRPEKLFF.

There are many counts of this clonotype. This rearrangement joins TRBV7-3 to TRBJ1-1, with a tentative D call TRBD1 (5 bases). The CDR3 has 13 residues. V lost 6 bases to trimming and J lost 0 bases, with 8 bases between them. The germline gives CDR1 SGHTA, CDR2 FQGTGA. DNA of the CDR3: TGTGCCAGCAGTGACAGTATGAACACTGAAGCTTTCTTT. It specifies CASSDSMNTEAFF.

This clonotype was observed a few times. V and J are TRBV5-6 and TRBJ1-2, with a possible D match to TRBD1 (6 bases). Germline-derived CDR1 and CDR2 are SGHDT and YYEEEE. The CDR3 covers 15 residues. V was clipped by 3 bases and J by 5 bases, with 17 bases between them. The CDR3, as DNA: TGTGCCAGCAGCTCGGCCGGAGGGGGACGGTATGGCTACACCTTC. Encoded protein: CASSSAGGGRYGYTF.

This clonotype was recorded a few times. The CDR3 protein is CASTLHPLSGEKLFF. In DNA, the CDR3 is TGTGCCAGCACCCTACACCCCCTTAGTGGTGAAAAACTGTTTTTT. The chain carries TRBV6-6 and TRBJ1-4; D not certain. CDR3 length equals 15 residues. Germline CDR1 and CDR2: MNHNY and SVGAGI (reference sequence). V was cut by 7 bases and J by 7 bases, with 19 bases left in between.

This clonotype was detected only once. The chain employs TRBV6-2 or TRBV6-3 and TRBJ1-1; D is perhaps TRBD1 (5 bases). Trimming cost V 2 bases and J 5 bases, with 9 bases left between them. This CDR3 is built from 13 residues. Germline lookup yields CDR1 MNHEY and CDR2 SVGEGT. CDR3 amino acids: CASSYRRGTEAFF. The CDR3 nucleotides are TGTGCCAGCAGTTACCGGAGGGGTACTGAAGCTTTCTTT.

This clonotype was observed many times. The V and J genes are TRBV7-3 and TRBJ1-1; D is possibly TRBD1 (5 bases). Germline V lookup: CDR1 SGHTA, CDR2 FQGTGA. This CDR3 comprises 15 residues. V was trimmed by 5 bases and J by 3 bases, leaving 16 bases between them. CDR3 sequence reads: CASSPWGMRDTEAFF. In nucleotides, the CDR3 is TGTGCCAGCAGCCCGTGGGGGATGAGGGACACTGAAGCTTTCTTT.

There are many counts of this clonotype. The J gene is TRBJ1-5, the V gene TRBV12-3 or TRBV12-4; 9 positions agree with TRBD1. This CDR3 is 14 amino acids long. Germline trimming cut 6 bases from V and 6 bases from J; bases unmatched to any gene: 6. The CDR3 nucleotides are TGTGCCAGCAGCAGGGACAGGGTCGGTCAGCCCCAGCATTTT. This translates into CASSRDRVGQPQHF.